Listed below are T cell receptor beta chains from one sample, sequenced in a study of cytomegalovirus exposure and HLA in healthy donors. Generated by immunoSEQ multiplex PCR, the TCRdb table keeps only in-frame clones and is missing some. This table has approximately 160,000 clones, roughly 90% appearing once. Input material: PBMCs. These receptors were obtained from a man younger than 35 in good health and CMV-seropositive. Both conserved end residues are trimmed from each CDR3. A D gene is named only where the DNA matches it firmly. Some rows mark clone size as missing; the rest say once, few, many or name a class of expanded clone.

j_call v_call clone_size d_call cdr3_aa
TRBJ2-1 TRBV9 . TRBD1 ASSISGTGGNEQF
TRBJ1-2 TRBV9 . . ASSGSGGRGYGYT
TRBJ2-1 TRBV7-9 . TRBD2 AEEEREFYNEQF
TRBJ2-6 TRBV19 . TRBD1 ASSIAQGASAGANVLT
TRBJ2-2 TRBV6-5 . . ASSFSYRENTGELF
TRBJ2-3 TRBV7-3 . . ASSLMGARGTDTQY
TRBJ2-7 TRBV27 . TRBD1 ASRITGGIAYEQY
TRBJ2-1 TRBV7-9 . TRBD2 ASRGLAGGNNEQF
TRBJ1-4 TRBV18 . . ASSPPNGGNNEKLF
TRBJ2-1 TRBV9 . TRBD2 ASSVDPSGRTVEQF
TRBJ2-1 TRBV11-2 . . ASSPTALLQF
TRBJ2-7 TRBV6-1 . TRBD2 ATKELAGAGYEQY
TRBJ1-1 TRBV19 . . ATHAGVFLTEAF
TRBJ1-5 TRBV2 . TRBD1 ASSRQGISNQPQH
TRBJ1-1 TRBV9 . . ASSVEGGGTEAF
TRBJ1-5 TRBV28 . . ASSLGGARPNQPQH
TRBJ2-6 TRBV18 . TRBD1 ASSSGQGYPGANVLT
TRBJ2-1 TRBV7-9 . . ASSLASFRYNEQF
TRBJ2-1 TRBV5-4 . TRBD2 ASSGTPASGSYNEQF
TRBJ2-3 TRBV11-1 few . ASSLTTGSTQY
TRBJ2-7 TRBV28 . TRBD2 ASSPPEREGLYEQY
TRBJ2-7 TRBV7-8 . . ASSGLDPGHKVYEQY
TRBJ2-7 TRBV7-3 once . ASSLQGGEQY
TRBJ2-5 TRBV7-6 . TRBD2 ASSSGLAGGETQY
TRBJ1-1 TRBV19 . . ASSIGGWTEAF
TRBJ2-7 TRBV5-1 . TRBD2 ASSLGLAGGHDEQY
TRBJ2-7 TRBV9 . TRBD1 ASRDTGQEVSYEQY
TRBJ2-5 TRBV5-1 once . ASSAAASQETQY
TRBJ1-1 TRBV5-1 . TRBD1 ASSRTGEGVTEAF
TRBJ1-5 TRBV6-5 . . ASSRGVGSRQH
TRBJ2-7 TRBV7-8 . TRBD2 ASSLALAGAYEQY
TRBJ1-3 TRBV10-3 . . AISPGEYGNTIY
TRBJ1-2 TRBV7-8 . . ASSSRTALYGYT
TRBJ2-3 TRBV20-1 . . SASGDTQY
TRBJ2-3 TRBV19 . TRBD1 ASKTGGLDTQY
TRBJ2-7 TRBV25-1 once . ASSEKGRQVSSYEQY
TRBJ2-2 TRBV2 . . ASAGTRELF
TRBJ2-1 TRBV14 . TRBD1 ASSQRFPGQGGAQF
TRBJ2-3 TRBV9 . TRBD1 ASSPQGTGMTQY
TRBJ2-7 TRBV5-5 . TRBD1 ASSSGTGSYEQY
TRBJ2-7 TRBV2 few TRBD1 ASRPDRVEQY
TRBJ1-5 TRBV4-1 . TRBD1 ASSRIQGRNQPQH
TRBJ1-1 TRBV4-1 . TRBD1 ASSQVDRVNTEAF
TRBJ2-3 TRBV7-3 . . ASSFTQGDTQY
TRBJ2-7 TRBV13 . TRBD1 ASSHNRGSPYEQY
TRBJ2-7 TRBV7-9 . TRBD2 ASSPTSGRAEEQY
TRBJ1-4 TRBV25-1 . . ASSRGLSEKLF
TRBJ1-5 TRBV18 . . ASSPGGRNQPQH
TRBJ2-7 TRBV28 . TRBD1 ASSWGGGQGAYEQY
TRBJ2-3 TRBV6-1 . . ASSSRQEGTDTQY
TRBJ2-5 TRBV7-2 . TRBD2 ASSLNAGEIETQY
TRBJ2-7 TRBV27 . . ASSTRQPSYEQY
TRBJ2-3 TRBV7-3 . . ASSLGQFTDTQY